The present entry profiles one T cell receptor (beta chain) with its context. The CDR3 extends over 18 amino acids. Germline-derived CDR1 and CDR2 are SEHNR and FQNEAQ (reference sequence). Trimming shortened V by 2 bases and J by 2 bases, and 19 bases separated the two germline ends. The sample is drawn from a study of blood T cell repertoires in COVID-19. The overall study: Both acute and convalescent COVID-19 samples were obtained from the United States, Italy and Spain. T cells, B-cell-depleted T cells, or PBMCs supplied cDNA or gDNA.

The repertoire was sequenced with immunoSEQ multiplex PCR; TCRdb's copy has only in-frame clones and lacks some. The sample holds about 180,000 clones, approximately 86% seen once. The sequenced sample was peripheral blood. The source of this sequence is a man aged 50-59 years with active or convalescent COVID-19. V is TRBV7-9 and J is TRBJ1-5; D may be TRBD1 (6 bases). In DNA form, the CDR3 reads TGTGCCAGCAGCTTATCCCCAATATCGGGGGGCGGCAATCAGCCCCAGCATTTT. Translating gives CASSLSPISGGGNQPQHF.